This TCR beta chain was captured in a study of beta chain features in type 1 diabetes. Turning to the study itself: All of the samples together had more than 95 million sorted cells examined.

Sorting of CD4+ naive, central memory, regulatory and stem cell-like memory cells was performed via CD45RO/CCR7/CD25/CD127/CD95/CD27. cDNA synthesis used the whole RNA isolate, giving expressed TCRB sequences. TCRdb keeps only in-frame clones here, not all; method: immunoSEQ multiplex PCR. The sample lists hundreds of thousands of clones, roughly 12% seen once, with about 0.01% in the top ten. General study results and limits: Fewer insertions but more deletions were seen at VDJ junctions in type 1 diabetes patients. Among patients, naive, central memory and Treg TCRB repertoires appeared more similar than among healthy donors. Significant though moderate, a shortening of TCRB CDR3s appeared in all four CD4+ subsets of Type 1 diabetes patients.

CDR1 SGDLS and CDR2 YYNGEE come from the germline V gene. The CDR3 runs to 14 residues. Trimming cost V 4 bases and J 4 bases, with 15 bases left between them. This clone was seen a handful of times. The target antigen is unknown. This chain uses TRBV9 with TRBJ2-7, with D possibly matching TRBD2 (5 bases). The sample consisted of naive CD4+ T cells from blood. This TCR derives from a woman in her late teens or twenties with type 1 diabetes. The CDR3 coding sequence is TGTGCCAGCAGCACTGAGGGCTCATTGTACGAGCAGTACTTC. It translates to CASSTEGSLYEQYF.